This T cell receptor (beta chain) was recorded in a study of cytomegalovirus exposure and HLA in healthy donors (dated by TCRdb to about 2017). General notes on the study: In an earlier analysis of several hundred of the donors, around 300 Gb of sequence data and approximately 120 million unique TCR beta sequences from about 190 million T cells were reported. About 310 gigabases of sequencing data and tens of millions of unique TCR sequences were included in an early release covering under 650 HLA-typed donors. Among the roughly 380 genotyped donors, roughly 80% belonged to the genetic ancestry cluster associated with self-reported Caucasian donors. The aim of the study was to test whether cataloging public T cell receptors could identify signatures of past pathogen exposure. The study profiled the T cell repertoires of under 850 subjects by immunosequencing and related them to cytomegalovirus serostatus. In addition to the first cohort of around 670 subjects, a separate validation cohort of some 120 different subjects was used. To predict cytomegalovirus infection status, the study combined high-throughput TCR immunosequencing, statistical association of individual TCRs with disease status, and machine learning. To study patterns of TCR occurrence, a later analysis re-analyzed previously published TCR beta repertoires from hundreds of donors and added high-resolution HLA genotyping. The later analysis used no new phenotypic data to find candidate immune exposures, relying instead on TCR beta sequences and their occurrence across donors. An earlier analysis of several hundred of the donors applied high-throughput TCR beta sequencing to assess whether each TCR beta V gene segment acted as functional or pseudogenic. Donor age, sex, ethnicity and CMV serostatus were compiled alongside the repertoire data. A later genetic analysis used genome-wide SNP genotypes for 398 of the 666 donors, treating that subset as a discovery cohort. All discovery cohort repertoires had been generated on a single sequencing platform. Class I and class II HLA loci were covered by the typing at four-digit resolution. Typing coverage differed by locus: A, B, C, DRB1 and DQB1 were typed in about 620-640 donors, DQA1 in 500 to 550, DPA1 in around 580, and DPB1 in just under 480. Five DR-DQ haplotypes were treated as single units for association and clustering because of strong linkage in the cohort. Among under 450 genotyped donors of the cohort, an average of around 240,000 unique TCR beta nucleotide sequences were sequenced per donor, around 20% of them non-productive. Findings and caveats that apply to the study as a whole: In vitro tests confirmed that a few of the cytomegalovirus-associated TCR beta chains recognize cytomegalovirus antigens. Assigning TCR associations to individual alleles was difficult when HLA alleles, especially DR and DQ, strongly co-occurred. Correlated functional status among segregating V segments might be attributable to linkage disequilibrium, but an unknown experimental factor could not be ruled out. The cohort was sequenced for TCR beta chains only, and without alpha or paired-chain data the features that could be detected were limited. V-gene and J-gene trimming of TCR beta chains was associated with a missense DCLRE1C variant in a later genetic analysis, and the association was replicated in an independent cohort. A cluster of highly shared sequence variants was judged likely to represent a technical artifact of the sequencing pipeline. A later genetic analysis reported fewer N-insertions in productive TCRs among donors in an Asian-associated ancestry cluster than the roughly 700-donor mean. A further reported finding was that TCR beta sequences accurately predicted the HLA-A and HLA-B alleles for most subjects in the first cohort. In the study, around 150 TCR beta chains were listed as associated with cytomegalovirus. For the cohort, immune exposure information was limited to CMV serostatus. In a later analysis, TCR association rates were found to vary across HLA loci, with the most associated TCRs seen for DRB1 alleles and the fewest for HLA-C alleles. In a later analysis, HLA-associated TCR beta chains were found to be more clonally expanded and to have lower generation probabilities than equally common non-associated chains. A later analysis associated about 17,000 TCR beta sequences with specific HLA alleles at a false discovery rate of 0.05. Because HLA typing was unavailable for some donors at each locus, only the typed subset was used in association tests. The classifier was reported to diagnose cytomegalovirus status with high specificity and sensitivity in both the original cohort and the validation cohort. Because counts were too low, about 18 rarely observed V segments, including chromosome 9 orphons, were left out of the earlier analysis of a few hundred of the donors. According to a later analysis, most CMV-associated TCR beta chains appeared to be HLA-restricted, and the HLA associations seemed to be driven largely by CMV exposure. According to a later analysis, parvovirus B19, influenza, CMV and Epstein-Barr virus appeared linked to several top co-occurrence clusters. Broadly in line with IMGT annotations, most TCR beta V segments showed up in productive rearrangements about 87% or about 30% of the time in an earlier analysis of around 550 of the donors. Some IMGT-functional V segments, including TRBV6-2 and TRBV6-3, could not be told apart with the 87-base-pair reads, so those segments were excluded. Across donors, most TCR sequences were observed very rarely, whereas some public TCRs were present in many individuals. Sequencing depth was assumed to be roughly uniform across donors in the presence/absence analyses, though that assumption may not hold. The authors suggested that the approach could potentially be extended to other disease states and immunological phenotypes.

V is cut back by 4 bases and J by 4 bases, with 3 bases in the junction unmatched. Via the germline V gene, CDR1 is SGHNT and CDR2 YENEEA. Including cysteine and phenylalanine, the CDR3 has 15 amino acids. Only the CDR3 part of the read is kept: 45 bases, read in frame from the first base. The cohort was made up of hundreds of healthy bone marrow donors. At the time of sampling, every cohort member was nominally healthy, though immune exposures that went unrecorded were likely present. The donor tested CMV seropositive and was one of the 289 seropositive cohort members. Each donor provided a peripheral blood sample, and peripheral blood mononuclear cells were used for TCR beta sequencing. Genomic DNA was extracted from the blood cell samples with the Qiagen DNeasy Blood Extraction Kit. On this clone itself: Its antigen remains undetermined. One base away there is no much larger clone; base qualities are not given.

Receptor amplification or capture employed the immunoSEQ multiplex PCR assay. For the multiplex PCR, a mixture combining 60 forward primers for TCR Vbeta segments and 13 reverse primers for TCR Jbeta segments was used. The CDR3 region of rearranged TCR beta genes was amplified from genomic DNA by a multiplex PCR assay. Amplified TCR beta libraries were sequenced as 87-base-pair reads on the Illumina HiSeq System. The paper's data handling went like this. A later analysis counted tens of millions of unique TCR beta chains across the 500 to 850 repertoires, and roughly 10 million of these chains were shared by at least two donors. Raw reads were error-corrected and collapsed into unique sequences with a nearest-neighbor algorithm that merged closely related sequences to remove PCR and sequencing errors. CDR3 sequences were aligned to IMGT reference sequences to assign V, D and J gene segments. Each retained sequence needed at least a six-nucleotide match to both a V gene segment and a J gene segment. A rearrangement was called productive if the CDR3 had no stop codons and remained in frame with V and J, and every other rearrangement was called non-productive. CDR3 was defined by IMGT convention, running from the second conserved V-encoded cysteine to the conserved J-encoded phenylalanine. The earlier analysis of some 540 of the donors excluded any sequence lacking an unambiguous match to a single V gene segment. In an earlier analysis of about 590 of the donors, a V segment was called functional when productive rearrangements were above 56.7%, and segregating when the standard deviation between donors exceeded 5%. A statistical classification framework was developed to diagnose cytomegalovirus status using the catalog of TCR beta chain sequences. In a later analysis, V and J genes were assigned by comparing TCR nucleotide sequences against IMGT/GENE-DB human TR gene sequences. The TCRdist pipeline was used in a later analysis to assign CDR3 sequences and most-parsimonious VDJ recombination scenarios. A later analysis defined each TCR beta chain by its CDR3 amino acid sequence plus V-gene family, and excluded reads lacking a unique V-gene family. In a later analysis, 450 to 600 highly shared, low-generation-probability nucleotide sequences were removed to address suspected cross-contamination and a sequencing artifact. A later analysis calculated a clonal expansion index for each public chain from normalized within-repertoire ranks of inferred template counts. In a later analysis, generation probabilities were computed with a VDJ recombination model fitted to out-of-frame rearrangements, and the resulting probabilities were checked against IGoR. Hypergeometric tests were used in a later analysis to score TCR-TCR, TCR-HLA and TCR-CMV co-occurrence, with a repertoire-size bias correction applied to the TCR pairs. To estimate false discovery rates, a later analysis permuted the HLA or CMV assignments 20 times. A later analysis grouped co-occurring TCRs with DBSCAN, adding TCRdist sequence similarity when clustering within HLA-allele-positive subsets. For co-occurrence clustering, repertoires with fewer than 30,000 or more than 120,000 public chains were excluded, along with roughly 5 repertoires with anomalous nucleotide sharing. In TCRdb, the immuneACCESS table is reduced to in-frame sequences with V and J assigned. These tables do not hold every clone; where another copy was compared, an unresolved V gene accounts for under half, and the others remain unexplained. V and J calls and clone size are given by that table; D and trimming were obtained from the DNA. The sample profile shows fewer than 80,000 clones; 75% of them were found once. Of the sample, under 30% is held by the ten largest clones.

Sequencing was carried out using PBMCs. The rearranged chain carries TRBV11-3 and TRBJ2-3; 12 of the junction bases match TRBD2. The receptor was isolated from a woman in her thirties or forties in good health and CMV-seropositive. The CDR3 corresponds to CASSWTSGDSDTQYF. The base sequence is TGTGCCAGCAGCTGGACTAGCGGGGACTCAGATACGCAGTATTTT.